The rows below give T cell receptor beta chains drawn from one sample of a study of blood T cell repertoires in COVID-19. Assay used: immunoSEQ multiplex PCR; TCRdb lists only in-frame clones, some missing. The sample comprises 220,000 or so clones, approximately 82% of which are singletons, and around 1.9% rests with the top ten. The sequenced sample was peripheral blood. The receptors derive from a woman older than 75 with acute or convalescent COVID-19. Each CDR3 is given with its conserved first and last residue.

TRBV4-1 | CASSPSIASGANVLTF
TRBV3-1/TRBV3-2 | CASSHEPARGGELFF
TRBV19 | CASSIVGAPGTEAFF
TRBV3-1/TRBV3-2 | CASRRDTEAFF
TRBV9 | CASSAGVEQFF
TRBV5-1 | CASSPTGAGLTEAFF
TRBV4-1 | CASSQEPAAGPYEQYF
TRBV18 | CASSPSRTGMNTEAFF
TRBV27 | CASRAQGTPLHF
TRBV29-1 | CSVGPGEQFF
TRBV11-1 | CASSRRRNSGNTIYF
TRBV5-1 | CASSLEGDTDTQYF
TRBV12-3/TRBV12-4 | CASSLELVKFF
TRBV3-1/TRBV3-2 | CASSQDDGGRTDTQYF
TRBV18 | CASSHQPPSGGTGYNEQFF
TRBV28 | CASSWTVETEAFF
TRBV28 | CASSLSRGPGYTF
TRBV11-2 | CASSPGLTYNEQFF
TRBV10-2 | CASSGTPGQGYQPQHF
TRBV4-1 | CASSQDRDRAYGYTF
TRBV11-3 | CASSLGLDYNEQFF
TRBV2 | CASGLAHSYEQYF